Listed below are T cell receptor beta chains from one sample, sequenced in a study of cytomegalovirus exposure and HLA in healthy donors. The table came from immunoSEQ multiplex PCR; TCRdb's copy has only in-frame clones and leaves some out. The sample holds about 180,000 clones, approximately 84% seen once. Sequencing used PBMCs. These receptors were taken from a girl between 10 and 17 years old in good health and CMV-seropositive. Both conserved end residues are part of each CDR3. The order of the fields is D gene, J gene, V gene, clone size, CDR3 DNA, CDR3 protein. A D gene is named only where the DNA matches it firmly. Expanded clones get a size class; other rows say once, few or many, or leave the size out.

d_call: NA; j_call: TRBJ2-3; v_call: TRBV12-5; clone_size: few; cdr3_nt: TGTGCTAGTGGTCCTGGGGGGAAATCGCAGTATTTT; cdr3_aa: CASGPGGKSQYF
d_call: TRBD1; j_call: TRBJ1-5; v_call: TRBV30; clone_size: NA; cdr3_nt: TGTGCCTGGTCGGGGACAGGGGTCCGACAGCCCCAGCATTTT; cdr3_aa: CAWSGTGVRQPQHF
d_call: TRBD1; j_call: TRBJ1-4; v_call: TRBV5-1; clone_size: NA; cdr3_nt: TGCGCCAGCAGCTTGGGGACAGGGGGTCTTGAAAAACTGTTTTTT; cdr3_aa: CASSLGTGGLEKLFF
d_call: NA; j_call: TRBJ2-3; v_call: TRBV5-1; clone_size: NA; cdr3_nt: TGCGCCAGCAGCTTGAGTAGAGGAGTTAGGACGCAGTATTTT; cdr3_aa: CASSLSRGVRTQYF
d_call: TRBD2; j_call: TRBJ2-3; v_call: TRBV6-1; clone_size: NA; cdr3_nt: TGTGCCAGCAGTGCTCCCCGTACGGGCGGGAGGGCCTTGGCAGATACGCAGTATTTT; cdr3_aa: CASSAPRTGGRALADTQYF
d_call: TRBD1; j_call: TRBJ1-1; v_call: TRBV7-2; clone_size: NA; cdr3_nt: TGTGCCAGCAGCTCCGGGACAGGGAGAGCTTTCTTT; cdr3_aa: CASSSGTGRAFF
d_call: NA; j_call: TRBJ2-5; v_call: TRBV20-1; clone_size: NA; cdr3_nt: TGCAGTGTGGAGGTAACCGAGACCCAGTACTTC; cdr3_aa: CSVEVTETQYF
d_call: TRBD1; j_call: TRBJ1-5; v_call: TRBV7-2; clone_size: NA; cdr3_nt: TGTGCCAGCAGCCCGACAGGGCATAACAATCAGCCCCAGCATTTT; cdr3_aa: CASSPTGHNNQPQHF
d_call: NA; j_call: TRBJ1-1; v_call: TRBV6-5; clone_size: NA; cdr3_nt: TGTGCCAGCAGCCCGGTAAGCGCCACTGAAGCTTTCTTT; cdr3_aa: CASSPVSATEAFF
d_call: NA; j_call: TRBJ2-1; v_call: TRBV6-4; clone_size: NA; cdr3_nt: TGTGCCAGCAGTGTGTTAGCAGCTACTGAGCAGTTCTTC; cdr3_aa: CASSVLAATEQFF
d_call: NA; j_call: TRBJ2-1; v_call: TRBV5-8; clone_size: NA; cdr3_nt: TGTGCCAGCAGCTTAAGGGGGAGCTCCTACAATGAGCAGTTCTTC; cdr3_aa: CASSLRGSSYNEQFF
d_call: TRBD2; j_call: TRBJ2-2; v_call: TRBV14; clone_size: once; cdr3_nt: TGTGCCAGCAGAACCCATCGCGGGGGAACGAACACCGGGGAGCTGTTTTTT; cdr3_aa: CASRTHRGGTNTGELFF
d_call: NA; j_call: TRBJ1-3; v_call: TRBV4-1; clone_size: few; cdr3_nt: TGCGCCAGCAGCCCCCTAGGCCAGGGGAGCTCTGGAAACACCATATATTTT; cdr3_aa: CASSPLGQGSSGNTIYF
d_call: TRBD2; j_call: TRBJ2-7; v_call: TRBV5-7; clone_size: NA; cdr3_nt: TGTGCCAGCAGCTGTACTAGCGGGTTTATCTACGAGCAGTACTTC; cdr3_aa: CASSCTSGFIYEQYF
d_call: NA; j_call: TRBJ1-1; v_call: TRBV5-1; clone_size: NA; cdr3_nt: TGCGCCAGCAGCGGCCGATGGGGAGGCACTGAAGCTTTCTTT; cdr3_aa: CASSGRWGGTEAFF
d_call: TRBD1; j_call: TRBJ2-5; v_call: TRBV6-6; clone_size: NA; cdr3_nt: TGTGCCAGCAGCCTAAATACAGGGGAGAGAGAGACCCAGTACTTC; cdr3_aa: CASSLNTGERETQYF
d_call: TRBD2; j_call: TRBJ2-7; v_call: TRBV6-6; clone_size: once; cdr3_nt: TGTGCCAGCACCGGAAGGGAGGGGTTTCTTCCTGGTGAGCAGTACTTC; cdr3_aa: CASTGREGFLPGEQYF
d_call: NA; j_call: TRBJ2-1; v_call: TRBV5-1; clone_size: NA; cdr3_nt: TGCGCCAGCAGCTTAAGCGGGCAGGGAGTTTGGAATGAGCAGTTCTTC; cdr3_aa: CASSLSGQGVWNEQFF
d_call: NA; j_call: TRBJ2-7; v_call: TRBV5-8; clone_size: once; cdr3_nt: TGTGCCAGCAGCTTGGGCGGAACCTACGGGCAGTACTTC; cdr3_aa: CASSLGGTYGQYF
d_call: TRBD1; j_call: TRBJ1-5; v_call: TRBV30; clone_size: NA; cdr3_nt: TGTGCCTGGAGTGTATACCAGGACAGGGTCTTCAATCAGCCCCAGCATTTT; cdr3_aa: CAWSVYQDRVFNQPQHF
d_call: TRBD2; j_call: TRBJ2-5; v_call: TRBV5-1; clone_size: NA; cdr3_nt: TGCGCCAGCAGCTTGCCCAGCGGGAGGTCCCAAGAGACCCAGTACTTC; cdr3_aa: CASSLPSGRSQETQYF
d_call: NA; j_call: TRBJ2-1; v_call: TRBV6-1; clone_size: NA; cdr3_nt: TGTGCCAGCCTCCTCCTCACCAGGGGAGACGGTGAGCAGTTCTTC; cdr3_aa: CASLLLTRGDGEQFF
d_call: NA; j_call: TRBJ1-1; v_call: TRBV29-1; clone_size: NA; cdr3_nt: TGCAGCGTTGGAGGTGGGAGGAACACTGAAGCTTTCTTT; cdr3_aa: CSVGGGRNTEAFF
d_call: NA; j_call: TRBJ2-5; v_call: TRBV7-8; clone_size: once; cdr3_nt: TGTGCCAGCAGCTTAAAGGAGATTAACCGATGGGAGACCCAGTACTTC; cdr3_aa: CASSLKEINRWETQYF
d_call: TRBD2; j_call: TRBJ2-3; v_call: TRBV5-4; clone_size: NA; cdr3_nt: TGTGCCAGCAGCTTGGGGGCTAGCGGACACACAGATACGCAGTATTTT; cdr3_aa: CASSLGASGHTDTQYF
d_call: NA; j_call: TRBJ1-1; v_call: TRBV30; clone_size: NA; cdr3_nt: TGTGCCTGGAGTGTAGACTGGGGCGACACTGAAGCTTTCTTT; cdr3_aa: CAWSVDWGDTEAFF
d_call: NA; j_call: TRBJ1-2; v_call: TRBV6-5; clone_size: NA; cdr3_nt: TGTGCCAGCAGCCCCGACAGGCGTGCTGGCTACACCTTC; cdr3_aa: CASSPDRRAGYTF
d_call: NA; j_call: TRBJ1-4; v_call: TRBV29-1; clone_size: NA; cdr3_nt: TGCAGCGTTGACGTCTTGGGGCAGGGGTATGAAAAACTGTTTTTT; cdr3_aa: CSVDVLGQGYEKLFF
d_call: NA; j_call: TRBJ1-2; v_call: TRBV30; clone_size: NA; cdr3_nt: TGTGCCTGGAGTGTACAGGATTATGGCTACACCTTC; cdr3_aa: CAWSVQDYGYTF
d_call: NA; j_call: TRBJ1-2; v_call: TRBV4-1; clone_size: NA; cdr3_nt: TGCGCCAGCAGCCAAGAAGTAAGCGACCCCTATGGCTACACCTTC; cdr3_aa: CASSQEVSDPYGYTF
d_call: NA; j_call: TRBJ2-1; v_call: TRBV5-1; clone_size: once; cdr3_nt: TGCGCCAGCAGCTTGGAGGGTACTAGCAGTTTCTACAATGAGCAGTTCTTC; cdr3_aa: CASSLEGTSSFYNEQFF
d_call: TRBD1; j_call: TRBJ2-3; v_call: TRBV7-9; clone_size: NA; cdr3_nt: TGTGCCAGCAGCTTACTACAGGGGAGAGGGGATACGCAGTATTTT; cdr3_aa: CASSLLQGRGDTQYF
d_call: TRBD1; j_call: TRBJ1-2; v_call: TRBV4-1; clone_size: NA; cdr3_nt: TGCGCCAGCAGCCAAGACAGTGACAGGGTTGGCTACACCTTC; cdr3_aa: CASSQDSDRVGYTF
d_call: TRBD2; j_call: TRBJ2-5; v_call: TRBV4-1; clone_size: NA; cdr3_nt: TGCGCCAGCAGCCAGGGACCGGGACTAGCGGGGGGTGGGAACCAAGAGACCCAGTACTTC; cdr3_aa: CASSQGPGLAGGGNQETQYF
d_call: NA; j_call: TRBJ2-6; v_call: TRBV27; clone_size: NA; cdr3_nt: TGTGCCAGCAGTCCGAGGGGCGGAGGGGTCTCTGGGGCCAACGTCCTGACTTTC; cdr3_aa: CASSPRGGGVSGANVLTF
d_call: NA; j_call: TRBJ1-4; v_call: TRBV10-3; clone_size: few; cdr3_nt: TGTGCCATCAGTGAAAATCAGGACAGTCGTGAAAAACTGTTTTTT; cdr3_aa: CAISENQDSREKLFF
d_call: NA; j_call: TRBJ2-7; v_call: TRBV27; clone_size: NA; cdr3_nt: TGTGCCAGCAGTTTATCGGGGGGAACTAGCAAGGAGCAGTACTTC; cdr3_aa: CASSLSGGTSKEQYF
d_call: NA; j_call: TRBJ2-7; v_call: TRBV10-3; clone_size: NA; cdr3_nt: TGTGCCATCAGTGAGTCTTTGCTCAGCGAGCAGTACTTC; cdr3_aa: CAISESLLSEQYF
d_call: NA; j_call: TRBJ2-3; v_call: TRBV19; clone_size: once; cdr3_nt: TGTGCCAGTAGCAAGCGCCCCACAGATACGCAGTATTTT; cdr3_aa: CASSKRPTDTQYF
d_call: NA; j_call: TRBJ2-2; v_call: TRBV30; clone_size: NA; cdr3_nt: TGTGCCTGGAGTGTAGGGGGAGGGCCAGACGGGGAGCTGTTTTTT; cdr3_aa: CAWSVGGGPDGELFF
d_call: TRBD1; j_call: TRBJ2-4; v_call: TRBV23-1; clone_size: NA; cdr3_nt: TGCGCCAGCAGTCAATGGGTGGACAGGGCCAAAAACATTCAGTACTTC; cdr3_aa: CASSQWVDRAKNIQYF
d_call: NA; j_call: TRBJ2-5; v_call: TRBV19; clone_size: NA; cdr3_nt: TGTGCCAGTAGTATCGTTGGCTCCCAGGGCGAGACCCAGTACTTC; cdr3_aa: CASSIVGSQGETQYF
d_call: TRBD2; j_call: TRBJ2-1; v_call: TRBV7-2; clone_size: once; cdr3_nt: TGTGCCAGCAGCTTAGTCGGCGGGGGGTTAGGCAATGAGCAGTTCTTC; cdr3_aa: CASSLVGGGLGNEQFF
d_call: TRBD1; j_call: TRBJ2-1; v_call: TRBV6-5; clone_size: NA; cdr3_nt: TGTGCCAGCAGTTTCAACAGGGGCCTTCCCTACAATGAGCAGTTCTTC; cdr3_aa: CASSFNRGLPYNEQFF